This T cell receptor (beta chain) was observed in a study of blood T cell repertoires in COVID-19. As for the study in general: Samples of COVID-19 (acute and convalescent) were obtained from the United States, Italy and Spain. PBMCs, B-cell-depleted T cells, or T cells were the source of the cDNA or gDNA that made up the material.

Authors' methods: Quantification of nucleated cells was approximated via reference gene primer amplification. Generated by immunoSEQ multiplex PCR, the TCRdb table keeps only in-frame clones and is missing some. That table is the source of V, J and clone size, and D and trimming were worked out from the DNA. The table records 250,000 or so clones, around 84% of them present only once. Germline CDR1 and CDR2: SEHNR and FQNEAQ (reference sequence). The CDR3 has 10 amino acids. With 1 base removed from V and 15 bases from J, the gap between germline ends came to 7 bases. The origin of this receptor is a woman aged 70 to 79 with active or convalescent COVID-19. The rearrangement links TRBV7-9 to TRBJ2-1; the D is unclear. The sample taken for sequencing was peripheral blood. CDR3 sequence (DNA): TGTGCCAGCAGCTTAGGCGTGCCGTTCTTC. Encoded protein: CASSLGVPFF.